Listed below are T cell receptor beta chains from one sample, sequenced in a study of technical replicates of blood from a few donors. TCRdb's table, derived via immunoSEQ multiplex PCR, lists solely in-frame clones and lacks some. Among about 76,000 clones listed, under 95% were seen once. The specimen was T cells isolated from PBMCs. These receptors were collected from a human donor in good health. Each CDR3 is given with its conserved first and last residue. The order of the fields is J gene, V gene, CDR3 protein.

J: TRBJ2-2
V: TRBV6-5
CDR3: CASSPGPRGGELFF

J: TRBJ2-2
V: TRBV25-1
CDR3: CASSVAIGELFF

J: TRBJ1-1
V: TRBV14
CDR3: CASSHYGPGPNTEAFF

J: TRBJ2-1
V: TRBV9
CDR3: CASSVATRPYNEQFF

J: TRBJ2-5
V: TRBV4-3
CDR3: CASSQDLGGTETQYF

J: TRBJ1-2
V: TRBV27
CDR3: CASSLSRGPGYGYTF

J: TRBJ2-7
V: TRBV11-3
CDR3: CASSSAYEQYF

J: TRBJ1-2
V: TRBV7-9
CDR3: CASSAPGEVNYGYTF

J: TRBJ2-7
V: TRBV5-6
CDR3: CASRSLTSLREQYF

J: TRBJ1-5
V: TRBV28
CDR3: CASRPAGGGDQPQHF

J: TRBJ1-2
V: TRBV9
CDR3: CASSVVTGPIHGYTF

J: TRBJ2-3
V: TRBV7-2
CDR3: CLTRDSSTDTQYF

J: TRBJ1-5
V: TRBV27
CDR3: CASSLDRARQPQHF

J: TRBJ1-5
V: TRBV28
CDR3: CASSPDRGRVQPQHF

J: TRBJ2-1
V: TRBV7-2
CDR3: CASSAPGTTSKQFF

J: TRBJ1-1
V: TRBV7-9
CDR3: CASSLLGPPGGRAFF

J: TRBJ2-7
V: TRBV5-1
CDR3: CASSLEAGGGEQYF

J: TRBJ1-4
V: TRBV7-9
CDR3: CASSSSALREKLFF

J: TRBJ1-1
V: TRBV6-1
CDR3: CASSEKPGRTEAFF

J: TRBJ2-3
V: TRBV7-3
CDR3: CASSLLAGGVTDTQYF

J: TRBJ1-4
V: TRBV25-1
CDR3: CASSEYETHNEKLFF

J: TRBJ2-7
V: TRBV7-2
CDR3: CASSGQSSYEQYF

J: TRBJ2-7
V: TRBV10-1
CDR3: CAPREVSYEQYF

J: TRBJ2-7
V: TRBV28
CDR3: CASSYGLETSEQYF

J: TRBJ1-1
V: TRBV5-6
CDR3: CASSLVQGTTEAFF

J: TRBJ1-2
V: TRBV6-5
CDR3: CASSSPGGGVGGYTF

J: TRBJ2-1
V: TRBV7-9
CDR3: CASSSRLAGGGEQFF

J: TRBJ2-7
V: TRBV25-1
CDR3: CASSDVAGASSYEQYF

J: TRBJ1-1
V: TRBV29-1
CDR3: CSVEVGEGTEAFF

J: TRBJ2-7
V: TRBV27
CDR3: CASSLGRNYEQYF

J: TRBJ2-7
V: TRBV5-6
CDR3: CASSPLTSGFSYEQYF

J: TRBJ2-7
V: TRBV2
CDR3: CASIGTESREQYF

J: TRBJ1-1
V: TRBV13
CDR3: CASRYDRGTEAFF

J: TRBJ2-3
V: TRBV21-1
CDR3: CASREGLAGGSSTDTQYF

J: TRBJ2-7
V: TRBV21-1
CDR3: CAIPESSYEQYF

J: TRBJ1-5
V: TRBV30
CDR3: CAWSRTGTNQPQHF

J: TRBJ2-5
V: TRBV6-6
CDR3: CASSYVTSGRIDQYF

J: TRBJ1-3
V: TRBV5-1
CDR3: CASSHGQGAPGNTIYF

J: TRBJ1-1
V: TRBV2
CDR3: CASSEARLGLEAFF

J: TRBJ2-3
V: TRBV30
CDR3: CAWSSGGRGTDTQYF

J: TRBJ2-5
V: TRBV11-2
CDR3: CASSRGHRETQYF

J: TRBJ2-7
V: TRBV20-1
CDR3: CSAASGYEQYF

J: TRBJ2-7
V: TRBV18
CDR3: CASSPVLGLAGVYEQYF

J: TRBJ1-4
V: TRBV7-9
CDR3: CASSLGLAQRLFF